These 2 T cell receptor beta chains share one sample of origin, sequenced in a study of CD8 T cells in Susac syndrome (dated by TCRdb to the late 2010s). Libraries were constructed by the immunoSEQ multiplex PCR assay. RNA was extracted with the RNeasy kit and about 0.5 to 1 ug was reverse transcribed using random hexamers. The public reads were quality trimmed at Q25 with fastp and then assembled into clones with MiXCR by TCRdb, keeping productive beta chains. Rows are unified per CDR3 protein, each entry keeping the most common DNA and genes. The sample profile shows fewer than 250,000 distinct CDR3 sequences; roughly 92% of them were found once. The ten top clones hold 0.1% of the sample. Sequencing was carried out using CD4+ T cells from PBMCs. These receptors were obtained from a human donor in good health.

Only one count was recorded for this clonotype. The chain links TRBV19 to TRBJ1-5; a weak D match, TRBD1 (5 bases). CDR3 length: 16 residues. Germline CDR1 LNHDA, CDR2 SQIVND (reference sequence). V gave up 5 bases and J gave up 1 base, with 15 bases separating them. CDR3 nucleotide sequence: TGTGCCAGTAGTGCCCGACAGTCGGTGAGCAATCAGCCCCAGCATTTT. This translates into CASSARQSVSNQPQHF.

The rearrangement links TRBV5-1 to TRBJ2-5; D might be TRBD1 (5 bases). Trimming took 2 bases from V and 5 from J, leaving 13 bases between them. There are 14 residues in the CDR3. Germline CDR1 reads SGHRS; CDR2 reads YFSETQ. The CDR3 is CASSFSVAGETQYF. The CDR3 bases are TGCGCCAGCAGCTTCTCGGTGGCAGGGGAGACCCAGTACTTC.